Listed below are T cell receptor beta chains from one sample, sequenced in a study of Ad26.COV2.S vaccination and SARS-CoV-2 variants. This table comes from immunoSEQ multiplex PCR, and its TCRdb copy is limited to in-frame clones, with some not included. This table has 200,000 to 300,000 clones, 87% appearing once. The material was peripheral blood, obtained in a trial of Ad26.COV2.S vaccine versus placebo. All receptors derive from a person between 18 and 65 years old who received the Ad26.COV2.S COVID-19 vaccine or a placebo. The CDR3 runs from the conserved cysteine through the conserved F or W. Fields, in order: V gene, clone size, J gene, CDR3 length, D gene, CDR3 protein, CDR3 DNA. A D gene is named only where the DNA matches it firmly. The size of a clone is reported for some rows only, either as once, few or many, or as a class for expanded clones.

V gene: TRBV18; clone size: NA; J gene: TRBJ2-4; CDR3 length: 15; D gene: NA; CDR3 protein: CASSPSGGRGNIQYF; CDR3 DNA: TGTGCCAGCTCACCATCAGGAGGAAGGGGAAACATTCAGTACTTC
V gene: TRBV4-2; clone size: NA; J gene: TRBJ1-2; CDR3 length: 15; D gene: NA; CDR3 protein: CASSQEGYLNYGYTF; CDR3 DNA: TGTGCCAGCAGCCAAGAGGGATACCTAAACTATGGCTACACCTTC
V gene: TRBV6-2/TRBV6-3; clone size: NA; J gene: TRBJ1-1; CDR3 length: 15; D gene: NA; CDR3 protein: CASSRHSREDTEAFF; CDR3 DNA: TGTGCCAGCAGTCGACACTCACGAGAGGACACTGAAGCTTTCTTT
V gene: TRBV4-1; clone size: NA; J gene: TRBJ2-7; CDR3 length: 15; D gene: NA; CDR3 protein: CASSSRAYPGDEQYF; CDR3 DNA: TGCGCCAGCAGCTCCCGGGCCTACCCCGGCGACGAGCAGTACTTC
V gene: TRBV7-2; clone size: NA; J gene: TRBJ2-3; CDR3 length: 16; D gene: TRBD1; CDR3 protein: CASSSQTGFKLDTQYF; CDR3 DNA: TGTGCCAGCAGCTCGCAGACAGGGTTCAAACTCGATACGCAGTATTTT
V gene: TRBV5-1; clone size: NA; J gene: TRBJ2-7; CDR3 length: 14; D gene: TRBD1; CDR3 protein: CASSPRDSHYEQYF; CDR3 DNA: TGCGCCAGCAGCCCCCGGGACAGTCACTACGAGCAGTACTTC
V gene: TRBV19; clone size: NA; J gene: TRBJ1-2; CDR3 length: 13; D gene: NA; CDR3 protein: CASRTRDLRSYTF; CDR3 DNA: TGTGCCAGTCGAACACGGGATCTGCGGAGCTACACCTTC
V gene: TRBV30; clone size: NA; J gene: TRBJ2-3; CDR3 length: 20; D gene: NA; CDR3 protein: CAWSVRTGVARFLRTDTQYF; CDR3 DNA: TGTGCCTGGAGTGTACGGACCGGGGTAGCCAGGTTTTTACGGACAGATACGCAGTATTTT
V gene: TRBV14; clone size: NA; J gene: TRBJ2-3; CDR3 length: 16; D gene: TRBD2; CDR3 protein: CASSQGTSGSSDTQYF; CDR3 DNA: TGTGCCAGCAGCCAAGGGACTAGCGGGAGTTCAGATACGCAGTATTTT
V gene: TRBV4-1; clone size: NA; J gene: TRBJ2-3; CDR3 length: 17; D gene: TRBD2; CDR3 protein: CASSQDPAGVRTDTQYF; CDR3 DNA: TGCGCCAGCAGCCAAGATCCCGCGGGAGTTCGGACAGATACGCAGTATTTT
V gene: TRBV7-2; clone size: once; J gene: TRBJ1-2; CDR3 length: 13; D gene: TRBD1; CDR3 protein: CASSLVQGGGYTF; CDR3 DNA: TGTGCCAGCAGCTTAGTCCAGGGGGGTGGCTACACCTTC
V gene: TRBV27; clone size: NA; J gene: TRBJ1-2; CDR3 length: 18; D gene: NA; CDR3 protein: CASKESAVPPELNYGYTF; CDR3 DNA: TGTGCCAGCAAGGAGTCGGCAGTGCCCCCCGAGCTGAACTATGGCTACACCTTC
V gene: TRBV29-1; clone size: NA; J gene: TRBJ2-7; CDR3 length: 13; D gene: TRBD1; CDR3 protein: CSVARQGAYEQYF; CDR3 DNA: TGCAGCGTGGCTCGACAGGGCGCCTACGAGCAGTACTTC